This T cell receptor (beta chain) was identified during a study of T-cell reconstitution after alpha-beta-depleted transplantation in children. Turning to this clonotype: Its antigen is unknown.

Preparation of the TCRbeta library involved a method that used unique molecular identifiers. One entry per CDR3 protein, called by TCRdb with MiXCR from the PCR reads. Of 85,000 to 120,000 distinct CDR3 sequences in the sample, around 7.8% were seen once. Whole-study results and caveats: Alpha-beta T cells present about two months after transplant were reported to originate from several hundred expanded graft clones.

Germline CDR1 reads MNHEY; CDR2 reads SMNVEV (reference sequence). This CDR3 spans 16 amino acids. J gave up 6 bases and V 3 bases, and 9 bases lay outside the gene matches. The clonotype comes from a boy younger than 10 with acute lymphoblastic leukemia, due to receive a stem cell transplant. This material consisted of PBMCs, taken before TCRalphabeta/CD19-depleted stem cell transplant. The gene calls are TRBV27 and TRBJ2-1; 9 bases map to TRBD2. The CDR3 DNA reads as TGTGCCAGCAGTTTTTGGGGTAGGCGGGGGGGCAATGAGCAGTTCTTC. Its protein is CASSFWGRRGGNEQFF.